This T cell receptor (beta chain) originates from a study of cytomegalovirus exposure and HLA in healthy donors. As for the study in general: HLA-typed donors contributed around 85 million unique TCRs, which were held in an early data release. Researchers found that 81% of fewer than 450 genotyped donors fell within the Caucasian-associated ancestry cluster.

The PCR had 60 Vbeta and 13 Jbeta primers. Sequencing was performed with immunoSEQ multiplex PCR; in TCRdb, only in-frame clones are kept and a portion is missing. The table lists about 95,000 clones, about three quarters of them singletons, with roughly 15% in the top ten. This CDR3 region has 14 residues. Germline CDR1 reads MDHEN; CDR2 reads SYDVKM. V was clipped by 3 bases and J by 0 bases, with 8 bases between them. Whole-study findings and limits: In an earlier analysis, productive rearrangement rates for most beta V segments clustered near 87% or 30%.

This clone has more than one count but fewer than ten. Its antigen is not identified. The rearrangement uses TRBV28 and TRBJ2-5, with D possibly matching TRBD2 (6 bases). This TCR came from a woman aged 45-65 years in good health and CMV-seropositive. Sequenced input: PBMCs. CDR3 DNA sequence: TGTGCCAGCAGTTTGACGGGGGACCAAGAGACCCAGTACTTC. Encoded protein: CASSLTGDQETQYF. Full variable domain (remainder filled in from reference TRBV28 and TRBJ2-5): DVKVTQSSRYLVKRTGEKVFLECVQDMDHENMFWYRQDPGLGLRLIYFSYDVKMKEKGDIPEGYSVSREKKERFSLILESASTNQTSMYLCASSLTGDQETQYFGPGTRLLVL.